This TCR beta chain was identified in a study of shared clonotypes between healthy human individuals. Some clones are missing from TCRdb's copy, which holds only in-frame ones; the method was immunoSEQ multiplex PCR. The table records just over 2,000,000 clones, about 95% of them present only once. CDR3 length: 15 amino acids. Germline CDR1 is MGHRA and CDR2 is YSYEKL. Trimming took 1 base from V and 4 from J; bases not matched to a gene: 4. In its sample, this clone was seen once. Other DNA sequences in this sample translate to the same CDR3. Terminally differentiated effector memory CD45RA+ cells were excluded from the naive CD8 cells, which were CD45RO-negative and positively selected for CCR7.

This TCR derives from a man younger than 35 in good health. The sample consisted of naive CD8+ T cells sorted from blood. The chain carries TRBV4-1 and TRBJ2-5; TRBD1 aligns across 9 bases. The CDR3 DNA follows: TGCGCCAGCAGCCAAGGGACAGGGGTCCGAGAGACCCAGTACTTC. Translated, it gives CASSQGTGVRETQYF.